The T cell receptor beta chain under discussion was sequenced for a study of T cell changes during pregnancy in multiple sclerosis. The germline V gene encodes CDR1 SEHNR and CDR2 FQNEAQ (reference sequence). The ends were cut back, 3 bases at V and 2 bases at J, with 16 bases in the middle. The CDR3 length is 16 residues. The method was immunoSEQ multiplex PCR; TCRdb's version includes in-frame clones alone and lacks a portion of them. The sample includes roughly 100,000 clones, roughly 92% of them seen just once. The origin of this receptor is a female donor with multiple sclerosis, enrolled in a pregnancy study. The material was peripheral blood, obtained after pregnancy. The chain recombines TRBV7-9 with TRBJ1-2; possible D gene TRBD1, 6 bases. CDR3 loop: CASSLRTAGINYGYTF. In DNA form, the CDR3 reads TGTGCCAGCAGCTTGCGGACAGCGGGGATAAACTATGGCTACACCTTC.